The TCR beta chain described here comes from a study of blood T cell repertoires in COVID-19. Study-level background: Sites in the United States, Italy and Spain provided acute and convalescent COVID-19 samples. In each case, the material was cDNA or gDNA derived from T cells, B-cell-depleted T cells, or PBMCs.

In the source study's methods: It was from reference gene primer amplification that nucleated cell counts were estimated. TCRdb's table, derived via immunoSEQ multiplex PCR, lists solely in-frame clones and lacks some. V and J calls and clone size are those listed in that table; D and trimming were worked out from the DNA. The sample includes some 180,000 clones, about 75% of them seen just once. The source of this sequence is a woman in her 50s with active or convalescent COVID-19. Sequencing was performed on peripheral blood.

The CDR3 DNA sequence: TGTGCCAGTCACCTAGACACTGAAGCTTTCTTT. It encodes CASHLDTEAFF. The chain is built from TRBV19 and TRBJ1-1; D unclear. The germline gives CDR1 LNHDA, CDR2 SQIVND (reference sequence). V was trimmed by 8 bases and J by 3 bases, leaving 7 bases between them. This CDR3 contains 11 residues. The full variable domain, its missing parts supplied by reference TRBV19 and TRBJ1-1, is DGGITQSPKYLFRKEGQNVTLSCEQNLNHDAMYWYRQDPGQGLRLIYYSQIVNDFQKGDIAEGYSVSREKKESFPLTVTSAQKNPTAFYLCASHLDTEAFFGQGTRLTVV.